The clone carrying this T cell receptor beta chain was seen just once. The antigen is unknown. The source of the sample is a study of cytomegalovirus exposure and HLA in healthy donors. Points from the study as a whole: An analysis done earlier found most TCR beta V segments productive about 87% or about 30% of the time. A further, later analysis showed that HLA-associated TCR beta chains (compared with equally common others) were more clonally expanded. Confirmation was obtained in vitro that a few CMV-associated chains are specific for CMV antigens. Compared with the roughly 700-donor mean, an Asian-associated ancestry cluster reportedly had fewer N-insertions, according to a later analysis.

Unmatched junction bases numbered 9, after V lost 4 bases and J lost 5 bases. This CDR3 region has 15 residues. Germline V gene sequence: CDR1 SGHNT, CDR2 YENEEA. The PCR made use of 60 Vbeta and 13 Jbeta primers. This table comes from immunoSEQ multiplex PCR, and its TCRdb copy is limited to in-frame clones, with some not included. The sample shows 95,000 to 100,000 clones, 76% of them seen only once. The sequenced material came from PBMCs. The V gene is TRBV11-3, the J gene TRBJ2-5; 8 bases match TRBD1. The sequence came from a woman between 55 and 75 years old in good health and CMV-seropositive. The CDR3 DNA follows: TGTGCCAGCAGCTCCGGGGCAGGGGGCGGGGAGACCCAGTACTTC. Protein: CASSSGAGGGETQYF.